One and the same sample provided the 9 T cell receptor beta chains below, sequenced in a study of T cells in Graves' hyperthyroidism and ophthalmopathy. The source material, RNA transcripts, was used to amplify TCR beta CDR3 regions. TCR CDR3 regions were first amplified by RT-PCR with HTBI primers. TCRdb re-analysed the multiplex PCR reads in MiXCR, keeping a single row per CDR3 protein. The sample has about 510,000 distinct CDR3 sequences, about 14% seen once. What was sequenced was blood. These receptor sequences come from a woman aged 40 to 55 with Graves' hyperthyroidism.

The chain recombines TRBV18 with TRBJ2-1, with D possibly called TRBD1 or TRBD2 (6 bases each). The CDR3 contains 16 residues. Deletions cut 0 bases from V and 6 bases from J, with 15 bases between. Germline V CDR1 and CDR2: KGHSH, LQKENI. Written as DNA, the CDR3 is TGTGCCAGCTCACCACCGGAGGGGGGCCCAAGCAATGAGCAGTTCTTC. The encoded protein is CASSPPEGGPSNEQFF.

In regard to this clonotype: A clone one base away is much larger, so this may be a read error. V is TRBV28 and J is TRBJ2-7, with D unclear. The CDR3 covers 14 residues. From germline, CDR1 is MDHEN and CDR2 SYDVKM. The CDR3 DNA reads TGTGCCAGCATTGGACCCTCTGCAAACTACGAGCGGTACTTC. It is translated as CASIGPSANYERYF.

In its sample, this clonotype was seen many times. The rearrangement uses TRBV20-1 and TRBJ2-3; 8 positions agree with TRBD2. This CDR3 has 18 residues. Germline V CDR1 and CDR2: DFQATT, SNEGSKA (reference sequence). Trimming cost V 5 bases and J 1 base; bases outside gene matches: 17. The CDR3 region has the DNA TGCAGTGCTCACGGGAGCGGGAGAGTACAATTTGGCACAGATACGCAGTATTTT. It yields the protein CSAHGSGRVQFGTDTQYF.

This clonotype occurred a few times. The V call is TRBV27, the J call TRBJ2-5, with a possible D match to TRBD1 (6 bases). With 9 bases removed from V and 5 bases from J, the gap between germline ends came to 19 bases. The CDR3 has 14 residues. Germline CDR1 and CDR2: MNHEY and SMNVEV (reference sequence). The CDR3 coding sequence is TGTGCCAGTTCACCCCTCGGACAGAGCGAGACCCAGTACTTC. Its translation is CASSPLGQSETQYF.

This clonotype has more than one count but fewer than ten. The chain links TRBV15 to TRBJ2-7; 7 nucleotides match TRBD2. The CDR3 consists of 15 residues. CDR1 and CDR2 (germline): LNHNV, YYDKDF (reference sequence). J gave up 4 bases and V 3 bases, and 9 bases lay outside the gene matches. The CDR3 coding sequence is TGTGCCACCAGCAGTCAAGGCGGGAGCAAGTACGAGCAGTACTTC. Translating gives CATSSQGGSKYEQYF.

This clonotype has more than one count but fewer than ten. An end of the junction differs from the germline gene, which may be a read error. This chain links TRBV15 with TRBJ2-6; the D gene is possibly TRBD2 (6 bases). The CDR3 is 17 amino acids. Looked up from germline, CDR1 is LNHNV and CDR2 is YYDKDF (reference sequence). The CDR3 is CATSRTIRDSGANVLAF. CDR3 DNA: TGTGCCACCAGCAGGACGATCAGGGACTCTGGGGCCAACGTCCTGGCTTTC.

This clonotype was seen at least ten times. V usage is TRBV14 and J usage is TRBJ1-1; no firm D call. This CDR3 is built from 13 residues. V lost 2 bases and J lost 5, with 9 bases in between. The germline gives CDR1 SGHDN, CDR2 FVKESK. CDR3 DNA: TGTGCCAGCAGCCAATGGGAGCAAACTGAAGCTTTCTTT. Its translation is CASSQWEQTEAFF.

The chain links TRBV28 to TRBJ2-1; 10 nucleotides match TRBD1. V was pared by 5 bases and J by 0 bases, with 13 bases of the junction left unmatched. This CDR3 region has 19 residues. Germline-derived CDR1 and CDR2 are MDHEN and SYDVKM. DNA of the CDR3: TGTGCCAGCAGTGTCGGGACAGGGGACCTGTTTTCCTCCTACAATGAGCAGTTCTTC. Translated, it gives CASSVGTGDLFSSYNEQFF.

This rearrangement joins TRBV2 to TRBJ1-5; 8 bases fit TRBD1. The germline CDR1 and CDR2 sequences are SNHLY and FYNNEI. The CDR3 covers 19 residues. The V segment lost 1 base and the J segment 1 base; nucleotides outside the gene matches: 12. The CDR3 spells CASSEERMDRVQSNQPQHF. DNA for the CDR3: TGTGCCAGCAGTGAAGAACGGATGGACAGGGTCCAAAGCAATCAGCCCCAGCATTTT.